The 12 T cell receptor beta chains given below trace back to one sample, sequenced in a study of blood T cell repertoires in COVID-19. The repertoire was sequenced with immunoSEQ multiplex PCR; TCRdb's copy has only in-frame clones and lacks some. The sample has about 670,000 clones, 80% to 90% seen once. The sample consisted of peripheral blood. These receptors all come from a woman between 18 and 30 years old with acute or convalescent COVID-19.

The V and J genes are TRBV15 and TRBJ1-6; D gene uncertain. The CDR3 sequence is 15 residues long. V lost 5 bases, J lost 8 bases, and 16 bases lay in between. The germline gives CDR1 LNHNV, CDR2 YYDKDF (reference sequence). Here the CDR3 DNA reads TGTGCCACCAGCCAAGGGAGGAACCCATATTCACCCCTCCACTTT. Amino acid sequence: CATSQGRNPYSPLHF.

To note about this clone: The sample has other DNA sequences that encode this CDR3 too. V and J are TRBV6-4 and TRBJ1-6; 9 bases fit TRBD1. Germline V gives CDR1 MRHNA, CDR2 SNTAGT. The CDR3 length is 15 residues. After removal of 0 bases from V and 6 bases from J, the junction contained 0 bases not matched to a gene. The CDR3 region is CASSDSTGGNSPLHF. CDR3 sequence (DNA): TGTGCCAGCAGTGACTCGACAGGGGGTAATTCACCCCTCCACTTT.

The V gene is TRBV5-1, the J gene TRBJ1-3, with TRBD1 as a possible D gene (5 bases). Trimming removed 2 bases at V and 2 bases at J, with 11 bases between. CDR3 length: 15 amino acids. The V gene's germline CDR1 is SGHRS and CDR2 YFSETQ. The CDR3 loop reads CASSFWGPAGNTIYF. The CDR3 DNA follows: TGCGCCAGCAGCTTCTGGGGCCCGGCTGGAAACACCATATATTTT.

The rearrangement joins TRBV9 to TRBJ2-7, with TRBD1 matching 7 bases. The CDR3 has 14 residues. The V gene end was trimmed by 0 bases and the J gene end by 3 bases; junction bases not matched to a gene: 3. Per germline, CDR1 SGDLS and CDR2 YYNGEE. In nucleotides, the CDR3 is TGTGCCAGCAGCGTAGGGGACAGATTCTACGAGCAGTACTTC. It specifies CASSVGDRFYEQYF.

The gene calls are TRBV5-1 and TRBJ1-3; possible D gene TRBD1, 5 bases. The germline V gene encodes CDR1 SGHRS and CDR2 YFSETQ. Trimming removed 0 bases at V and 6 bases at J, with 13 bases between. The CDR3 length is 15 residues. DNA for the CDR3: TGCGCCAGCAGCTTGGACGGGGGTGTGGAAAACACCATATATTTT. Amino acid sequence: CASSLDGGVENTIYF.

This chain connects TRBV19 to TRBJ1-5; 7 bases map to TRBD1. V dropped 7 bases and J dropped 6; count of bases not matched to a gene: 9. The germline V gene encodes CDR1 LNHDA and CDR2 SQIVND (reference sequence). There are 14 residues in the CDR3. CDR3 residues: CASKGPQGGQPQHF. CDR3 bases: TGTGCCAGTAAAGGCCCCCAGGGGGGTCAGCCCCAGCATTTT.

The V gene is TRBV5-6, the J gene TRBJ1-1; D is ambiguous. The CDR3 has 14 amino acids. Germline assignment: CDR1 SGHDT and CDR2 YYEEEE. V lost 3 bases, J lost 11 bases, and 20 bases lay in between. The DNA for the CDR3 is TGTGCCAGCAGCTCAGTCGAGGGAGCTGGGGAGGCTTTCTTT. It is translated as CASSSVEGAGEAFF.

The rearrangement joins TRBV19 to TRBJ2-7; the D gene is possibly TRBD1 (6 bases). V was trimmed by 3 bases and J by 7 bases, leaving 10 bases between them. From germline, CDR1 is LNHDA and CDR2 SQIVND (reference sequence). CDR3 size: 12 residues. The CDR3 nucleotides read TGTGCCAGTAGTATTAAGACAGGAGAGCAGTACTTC. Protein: CASSIKTGEQYF.

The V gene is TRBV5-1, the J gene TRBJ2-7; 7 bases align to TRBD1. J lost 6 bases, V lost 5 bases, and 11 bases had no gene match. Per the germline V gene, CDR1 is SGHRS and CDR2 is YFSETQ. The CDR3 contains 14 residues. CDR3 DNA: TGCGCCAGCAGATTGAGACAGGGTGGGGGCGAGCAGTACTTC. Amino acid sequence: CASRLRQGGGEQYF.

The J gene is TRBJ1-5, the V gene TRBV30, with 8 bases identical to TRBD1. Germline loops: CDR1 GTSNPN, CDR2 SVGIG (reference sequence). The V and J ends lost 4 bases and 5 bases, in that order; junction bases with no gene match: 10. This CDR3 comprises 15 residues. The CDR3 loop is CAWTSGTGGDQPQHF. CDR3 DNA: TGTGCCTGGACCTCTGGAACAGGGGGGGATCAGCCCCAGCATTTT.

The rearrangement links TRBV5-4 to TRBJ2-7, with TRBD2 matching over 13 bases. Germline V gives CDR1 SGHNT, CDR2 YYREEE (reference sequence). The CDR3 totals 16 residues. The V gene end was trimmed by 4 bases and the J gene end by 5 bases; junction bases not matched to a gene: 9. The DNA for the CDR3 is TGTGCCAGCAGCCCTATAACTAGCGGGGGGGCTAACGAGCAGTACTTC. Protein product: CASSPITSGGANEQYF.

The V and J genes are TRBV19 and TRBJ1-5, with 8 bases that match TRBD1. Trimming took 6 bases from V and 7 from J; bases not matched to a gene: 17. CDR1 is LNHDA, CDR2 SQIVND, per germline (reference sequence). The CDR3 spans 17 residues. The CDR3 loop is CASSLAGGLPMGQPQHF. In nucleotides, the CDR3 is TGTGCCAGTAGCCTCGCAGGGGGCTTGCCCATGGGCCAGCCCCAGCATTTT.